The clone carrying this T cell receptor (beta chain) turned up a few times. What it recognizes is unknown. Individuals who donated were healthy Caucasians from Russia aged roughly 6 to 100. It was with a sample-barcoded 5' primer and a J-beta primer mix that a second PCR of about 7 to 12 cycles was run. Every molecule of cDNA carried a tag from a template-switch adaptor with 12 random nucleotides. TCRdb re-called the 5' RACE reads through MiXCR, storing one row per CDR3 protein. Of more than 800,000 distinct CDR3 sequences listed, under 55% are singletons. These data are taken from a study of blood T cells in healthy people across ages. General observations from the study: Researchers said unsorted PBMCs prevented a conclusive naive versus antigen-experienced comparison.

Germline V lookup: CDR1 SGDLS, CDR2 YYNGEE. V was trimmed by 0 bases and J by 0 bases, leaving 13 bases between them. The CDR3 is 17 residues long. This TCR derives from a woman aged 55 to 70 in good health. Sequences were obtained from blood. The genes are TRBV9 and TRBJ2-1; D is uncertain. CDR3 DNA sequence: TGTGCCAGCAGCGTAGCTCCCGTGGGATCCTCCTACAATGAGCAGTTCTTC. Encoded protein: CASSVAPVGSSYNEQFF.